This T cell receptor (beta chain) is from a study of cytomegalovirus exposure and HLA in healthy donors. In regard to this clone: Its matching antigen is unknown.

Study-wide results and limits: 150 to 200 TCR beta chains were listed as cytomegalovirus-associated. In a later analysis, 15,000 to 20,000 TCR beta sequences were associated with HLA alleles at 0.05 false discovery rate. Sequence variants that were highly shared formed a cluster that was likely a sequencing artifact.

The study ran its PCR with 60 Vbeta and 13 Jbeta primers. The method was immunoSEQ multiplex PCR; TCRdb's version includes in-frame clones alone and lacks a portion of them. The profile shows roughly 100,000 clones, about 75% of them singletons. CDR1 LGHNA and CDR2 YNFKEQ come from the germline V gene. V lost 0 bases and J lost 4, with 10 bases in between. CDR3 length: 14 amino acids. The sequence was obtained from a man aged 40-50 years in good health and CMV-seropositive. The source material was PBMCs. V gene TRBV4-2 combines with J gene TRBJ2-7, with D unresolved. Written as DNA, the CDR3 is TGTGCCAGCAGCCAAGACGGTCTGTATTACGAGCAGTACTTC. Translated: CASSQDGLYYEQYF.